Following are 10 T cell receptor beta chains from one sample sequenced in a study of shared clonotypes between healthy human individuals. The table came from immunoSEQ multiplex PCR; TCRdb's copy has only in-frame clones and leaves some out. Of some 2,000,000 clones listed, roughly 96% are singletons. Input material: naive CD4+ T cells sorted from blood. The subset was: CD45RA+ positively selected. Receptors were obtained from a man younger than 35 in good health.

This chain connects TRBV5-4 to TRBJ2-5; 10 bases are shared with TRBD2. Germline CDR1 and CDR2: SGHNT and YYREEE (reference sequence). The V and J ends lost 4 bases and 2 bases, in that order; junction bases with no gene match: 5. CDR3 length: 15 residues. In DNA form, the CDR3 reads TGTGCCAGCAGCATGAGACTAGCGGGTCAAGAGACCCAGTACTTC. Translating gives CASSMRLAGQETQYF.

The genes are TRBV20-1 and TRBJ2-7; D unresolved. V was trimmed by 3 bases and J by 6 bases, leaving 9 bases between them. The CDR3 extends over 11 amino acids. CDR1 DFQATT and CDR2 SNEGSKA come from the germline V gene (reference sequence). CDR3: CSASGQVEQYF. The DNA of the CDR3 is TGCAGTGCTAGCGGCCAGGTCGAGCAGTACTTC.

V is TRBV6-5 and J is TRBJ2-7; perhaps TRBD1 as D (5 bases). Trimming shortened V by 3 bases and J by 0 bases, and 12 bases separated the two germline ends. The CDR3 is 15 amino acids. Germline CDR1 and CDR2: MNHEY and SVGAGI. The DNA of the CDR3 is TGTGCCAGCAGTTATACCACAGGCTACTCCTACGAGCAGTACTTC. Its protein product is CASSYTTGYSYEQYF.

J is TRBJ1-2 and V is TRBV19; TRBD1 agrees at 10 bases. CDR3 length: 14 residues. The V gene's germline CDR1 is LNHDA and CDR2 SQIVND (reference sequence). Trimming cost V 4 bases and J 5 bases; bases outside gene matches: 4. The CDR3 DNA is TGTGCCAGTAGTAGGACAGGGGGATTGTATGGCTACACCTTC. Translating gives CASSRTGGLYGYTF.

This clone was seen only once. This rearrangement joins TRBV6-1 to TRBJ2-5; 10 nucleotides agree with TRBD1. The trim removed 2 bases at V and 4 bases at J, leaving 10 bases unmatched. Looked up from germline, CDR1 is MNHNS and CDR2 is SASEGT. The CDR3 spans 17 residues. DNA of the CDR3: TGTGCCAGCAGTGAAAGATCGGGACAGGGGAAGGGAGAGACCCAGTACTTC. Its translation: CASSERSGQGKGETQYF.

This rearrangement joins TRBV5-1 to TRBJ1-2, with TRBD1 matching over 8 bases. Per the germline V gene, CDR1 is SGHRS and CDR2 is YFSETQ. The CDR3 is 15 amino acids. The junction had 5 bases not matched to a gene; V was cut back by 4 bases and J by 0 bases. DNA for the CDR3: TGCGCCAGCAGCCTGACAGGGGACGCTAACTATGGCTACACCTTC. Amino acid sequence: CASSLTGDANYGYTF. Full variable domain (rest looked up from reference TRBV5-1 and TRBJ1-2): KAGVTQTPRYLIKTRGQQVTLSCSPISGHRSVSWYQQTPGQGLQFLFEYFSETQRNKGNFPGRFSGRQFSNSRSEMNVSTLELGDSALYLCASSLTGDANYGYTFGSGTRLTVV.

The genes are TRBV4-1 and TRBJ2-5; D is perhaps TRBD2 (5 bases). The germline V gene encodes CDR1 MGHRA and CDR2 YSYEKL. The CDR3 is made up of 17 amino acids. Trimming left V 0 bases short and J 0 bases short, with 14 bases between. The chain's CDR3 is CASSQEGPGGYQETQYF. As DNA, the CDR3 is TGCGCCAGCAGCCAAGAGGGCCCTGGCGGGTACCAAGAGACCCAGTACTTC.

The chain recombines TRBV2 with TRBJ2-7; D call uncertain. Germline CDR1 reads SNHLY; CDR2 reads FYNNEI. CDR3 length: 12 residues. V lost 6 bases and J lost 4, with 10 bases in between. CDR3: CASRVIMYEQYF. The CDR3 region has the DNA TGTGCCAGCAGGGTAATCATGTACGAGCAGTACTTC.

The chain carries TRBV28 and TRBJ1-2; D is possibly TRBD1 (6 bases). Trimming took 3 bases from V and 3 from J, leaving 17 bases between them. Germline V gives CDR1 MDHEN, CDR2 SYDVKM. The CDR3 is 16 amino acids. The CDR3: CASSFKIGGADYGYTF. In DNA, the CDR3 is TGTGCCAGCAGTTTTAAGATAGGGGGGGCCGACTATGGCTACACCTTC.

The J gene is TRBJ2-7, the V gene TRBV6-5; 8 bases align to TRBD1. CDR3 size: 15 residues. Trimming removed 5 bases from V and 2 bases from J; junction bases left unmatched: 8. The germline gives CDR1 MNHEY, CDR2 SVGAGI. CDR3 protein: CASSAPRGLTYEQYF. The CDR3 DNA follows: TGTGCCAGCAGTGCCCCCAGGGGGCTTACCTACGAGCAGTACTTC.